This TCR beta chain derives from a study of blood T cell repertoires in COVID-19. Study summary: Samples representing acute and convalescent COVID-19 were sourced from the United States, Italy and Spain. Sources were T cells, B-cell-depleted T cells, or PBMCs; the material itself was cDNA or gDNA.

Authors' analysis steps: Scientists estimated how many nucleated cells there were by amplifying reference gene primers. TCRdb's table, derived via immunoSEQ multiplex PCR, lists solely in-frame clones and lacks some. That table gives V, J and clone size, and the DNA gave D and trimming. The sample has roughly 330,000 clones; roughly 90% are singletons. Germline CDR1 and CDR2: KGHSH and LQKENI. The CDR3 extends over 17 amino acids. Trimming at V came to 4 bases and at J to 4 bases, leaving 8 bases not matched to a gene. Sequencing input: peripheral blood. The origin of this receptor is a woman aged 50 to 60 with active or convalescent COVID-19. This rearrangement joins TRBV18 to TRBJ2-2, with TRBD2 matching over 11 bases. In nucleotides, the CDR3 is TGTGCCAGCTCACTCGCCGGGACTAGCGGATTCACCGGGGAGCTGTTTTTT. Its protein product is CASSLAGTSGFTGELFF.